A single sample is the source of the 14 T cell receptor beta chains below, sequenced in a study of T-cell memory formation after mild COVID-19. TCRdb re-called the 5' RACE reads with MiXCR, one entry per CDR3 protein. The table lists 300,000 to 350,000 distinct CDR3 sequences, 15% to 20% of them singletons. The sample was PBMCs or a T cell subset sorted from them (not recorded which). The source of these receptors is a man between 18 and 35 years old who had mild COVID-19 (a few samples of this study predate the infection). Cell type and time point are not known.

This chain links TRBV12-3 or TRBV12-4 with TRBJ2-3, with 13 bases fitting TRBD2. The CDR3 is 16 residues long. V dropped 5 bases and J dropped 5; count of bases not matched to a gene: 7. The CDR3 loop reads CASSPGLAGAIDTQYF. The CDR3 bases are TGTGCCAGCAGTCCCGGACTAGCGGGGGCCATAGATACGCAGTATTTT.

The gene calls are TRBV12-3 or TRBV12-4 and TRBJ2-5; 11 nucleotides agree with TRBD2. The CDR3 loop spans 13 amino acids. V shed 6 bases and J 9 bases; nucleotides not matched to a gene: 6. The CDR3 bases are TGTGCCAGCAGCTCACTAGCGGGGGATTCCCAGTACTTC. It codes for CASSSLAGDSQYF.

In its sample, this clonotype was seen many times. The rearrangement uses TRBV20-1 and TRBJ1-1, with unresolved D. This CDR3 comprises 14 residues. Looked up from germline, CDR1 is DFQATT and CDR2 is SNEGSKA (reference sequence). Trimming stripped 8 bases from V and 0 bases from J, with 16 bases between. CDR3 amino acids: CSPLSGVMNTEAFF. The CDR3 DNA sequence: TGCAGTCCCCTAAGTGGGGTAATGAACACTGAAGCTTTCTTT.

This clonotype was seen only a few times. The chain couples TRBV4-1 to TRBJ2-1, with 11 bases lining up with TRBD2. The CDR3 consists of 17 residues. Germline CDR1 MGHRA, CDR2 YSYEKL. The J segment lost 0 bases and the V segment lost 4 bases, leaving 5 bases of the junction unmatched. The CDR3, as DNA: TGCGCCAGCAGCCCTAGCGGGGGGAGGAGCTCCTACAATGAGCAGTTCTTC. This gives the protein CASSPSGGRSSYNEQFF.

This sequence joins TRBV12-3 or TRBV12-4 and TRBJ1-2; D perhaps matches TRBD1 (5 bases). With 8 bases removed from V and 8 bases from J, the gap between germline ends came to 18 bases. The CDR3 is made up of 13 amino acids. As DNA, the CDR3 is TGTGCCAGCGGAGAAGGTCGGGGGATCGGCTACACCTTC. Its translation: CASGEGRGIGYTF.

This rearrangement joins TRBV5-1 to TRBJ2-3, with TRBD2 identical over 7 bases. V gave up 0 bases and J gave up 6 bases; unmatched junction bases: 10. The germline V gene encodes CDR1 SGHRS and CDR2 YFSETQ. The CDR3 spans 16 residues. CDR3 sequence (DNA): TGCGCCAGCAGCTTGGAATGGCAGGGAGGGCAGGATACGCAGTATTTT. Translation: CASSLEWQGGQDTQYF. The entire variable domain, with the rest obtained from reference TRBV5-1 and TRBJ2-3, is as follows: KAGVTQTPRYLIKTRGQQVTLSCSPISGHRSVSWYQQTPGQGLQFLFEYFSETQRNKGNFPGRFSGRQFSNSRSEMNVSTLELGDSALYLCASSLEWQGGQDTQYFGPGTRLTVL.

The chain uses TRBV7-9 and TRBJ2-3, with D possibly matching TRBD2 (5 bases). CDR1 and CDR2 (germline): SEHNR, FQNEAQ (reference sequence). The CDR3 consists of 13 residues. With 4 bases removed from V and 6 bases from J, the gap between germline ends came to 11 bases. The DNA for the CDR3 is TGTGCCAGCAGCTCCCCAGGCGGGGATACGCAGTATTTT. The encoded protein is CASSSPGGDTQYF.

The chain has TRBV28 and TRBJ1-1; unclear D gene. The V and J ends lost 2 bases and 5 bases respectively, with 15 bases between them. The CDR3 runs 15 residues. Germline values: CDR1 MDHEN, CDR2 SYDVKM. This CDR3 reads CASSLEPYGVTEAFF. CDR3 coding DNA: TGTGCCAGCAGTTTAGAGCCGTATGGGGTTACTGAAGCTTTCTTT.

V usage is TRBV18 and J usage is TRBJ1-3; D unclear. The CDR3 sequence is 15 residues long. The germline V and J ends were trimmed by 1 base and 0 bases, with 7 bases remaining between them. From germline, CDR1 is KGHSH and CDR2 LQKENI. CDR3 in amino acids: CASSPQSLSGNTIYF. The DNA for the CDR3 is TGTGCCAGCTCACCACAGAGCCTCTCTGGAAACACCATATATTTT. Full variable domain (outside the CDR3, taken from reference TRBV18 and TRBJ1-3): NAGVMQNPRHLVRRRGQEARLRCSPMKGHSHVYWYRQLPEEGLKFMVYLQKENIIDESGMPKERFSAEFPKEGPSILRIQQVVRGDSAAYFCASSPQSLSGNTIYFGEGSWLTVV.

V and J are TRBV5-5 and TRBJ1-1, with a weak D call TRBD1 (5 bases). Germline-derived CDR1 and CDR2 are SGHKS and YYEKEE (reference sequence). Trimming stripped 4 bases from V and 7 bases from J, with 11 bases between. The CDR3 extends over 12 amino acids. CDR3 DNA sequence: TGTGCCAGCAGCATTCAGGGTAGTGAAGCTTTCTTT. It translates to CASSIQGSEAFF.

This clonotype is a singleton in its sample. This rearrangement joins TRBV25-1 to TRBJ2-3, with 8 positions matching TRBD2. The CDR3 extends over 15 amino acids. J was trimmed by 1 base and V by 5 bases; bases with no gene match: 5. Germline CDR1 is MGHDK and CDR2 is SYGVNS. DNA for the CDR3: TGTGCCAGCAGTTTACCGGGGGGGGGCACAGATACGCAGTATTTT. The encoded protein is CASSLPGGGTDTQYF.

The chain couples TRBV5-1 to TRBJ2-1, with D possibly being TRBD1 or TRBD2 (5 bases each). Trimming shortened V by 0 bases and J by 8 bases, and 15 bases separated the two germline ends. This CDR3 has 15 amino acids. CDR1 is SGHRS, CDR2 YFSETQ, per germline. The CDR3 loop is CASSLATTQVDEQFF. The CDR3 nucleotides are TGCGCCAGCAGCTTGGCGACTACACAGGTCGATGAGCAGTTCTTC.

The genes are TRBV20-1 and TRBJ2-6; D gene uncertain. Germline V CDR1 and CDR2: DFQATT, SNEGSKA (reference sequence). Trimming left V 6 bases short and J 0 bases short, with 12 bases between. The CDR3 contains 15 residues. The CDR3 region has the DNA TGCAGTGCGGTTATGCAAGACTCTGGGGCCAACGTCCTGACTTTC. It yields the protein CSAVMQDSGANVLTF.

This clonotype has more than one count but fewer than ten. CDR3 DNA: TGTGCCAGCAGTGGACCGGGACAGGGAAGCTACGAGCAGTACGTC. Its protein is CASSGPGQGSYEQYV. This chain uses TRBV28 with TRBJ2-7, with 9 bases that match TRBD1. The germline V gene has CDR1 MDHEN and CDR2 SYDVKM. The CDR3 contains 15 residues. Trimming at V came to 5 bases and at J to 3 bases, leaving 8 bases not matched to a gene.